This TCR beta chain came from a study of blood T cell repertoires in COVID-19. Overall study context: T cells, B-cell-depleted T cells, or PBMCs provided the cDNA or gDNA that served as material.

CDR1 and CDR2 (germline): MNHEY, SVGAGI. There are 15 residues in the CDR3. V was pared by 8 bases and J by 0 bases, with 16 bases between. All enrollees were about 18 to 89 years old and from 20 to 25 US areas. Per the original data handling: The authors estimated nucleated cell counts from reference gene primer amplification. The assay was immunoSEQ multiplex PCR, and TCRdb's table has in-frame clones only and misses some. The V and J calls and clone size were taken over from that table, and D and trimming were inferred from the DNA. This table has roughly 430,000 clones, roughly 86% appearing once.

The sequence came from a woman in her forties with acute COVID-19. The rearrangement uses TRBV6-5 and TRBJ2-5, with D tentatively TRBD1 (7 bases). The sample was PBMCs or T cells enriched from blood (not recorded which). The CDR3 is CASAEGRGYQETQYF. CDR3 bases: TGTGCCAGCGCGGAGGGCAGGGGGTACCAAGAGACCCAGTACTTC.